This T cell receptor (beta chain) came from a study of cytomegalovirus exposure and HLA in healthy donors (dated by TCRdb to about 2017). For the wider study: In an earlier analysis of 550 to 750 of the donors, 250 to 300 Gb of sequence data and some 120 million unique TCR beta sequences from about 190 million T cells were reported. A later analysis re-analyzed previously published TCR beta repertoires from roughly 600 donors and added high-resolution HLA genotyping to study TCR occurrence patterns. The number of donors typed differed by locus, with 629-630 for A, B, C, DRB1 and DQB1, 522 for DQA1, about 610 for DPA1, and some 440 for DPB1. Roughly 5 DR-DQ haplotypes were handled as single units for association and clustering, since linkage in the cohort was strong. An earlier analysis of around 640 of the donors used high-throughput TCR beta sequencing to judge whether each TCR beta V gene segment behaved as functional or pseudogenic. HLA typing included class I and class II loci at four-digit resolution. Alongside the repertoire data, information on donor age, sex, ethnicity and CMV serostatus was compiled. The study aimed to test whether cataloging public T cell receptors could reveal signatures of past pathogen exposure. Along with the roughly 700-subject first cohort, a separate validation cohort of over a hundred different subjects was used. The genetic ancestry cluster associated with self-reported Caucasian donors included around four fifths of the roughly 360 genotyped donors. Rather than drawing on any new phenotypic data, the later analysis identified candidate immune exposures from TCR beta sequences and the way those sequences occurred across donors. All discovery cohort repertoires had been generated on a single sequencing platform. A later genetic analysis took genome-wide SNP genotypes for about three fifths of the roughly 700 donors and used that subset as a discovery cohort. The T cell repertoires of around 730 subjects were profiled by immunosequencing and related to cytomegalovirus serostatus. Across some 400 genotyped donors of the cohort, an average of about 250,000 unique TCR beta nucleotide sequences per donor were sequenced, and 15% to 20% of those sequences were non-productive. Around 320 gigabases of sequencing data and tens of millions of unique TCR sequences were included in an early release covering 550 to 650 HLA-typed donors. To predict cytomegalovirus infection status, the study brought together high-throughput TCR immunosequencing, statistical association of individual TCRs with disease status, and machine learning.

A note on this clone: This clone's antigen is unknown. Base-call qualities are not available, and no considerably larger clone is one nucleotide away.

General findings and caveats noted by the study authors: Roughly uniform sequencing depth across donors was assumed in presence/absence analyses, although this assumption may not hold. An association between a missense DCLRE1C variant and V-gene and J-gene trimming of TCR beta chains was found in a later genetic analysis and replicated in an independent cohort. Correlated functional status among segregating V segments might be attributable to linkage disequilibrium, but an unknown experimental factor could not be ruled out. Broadly in line with IMGT annotations, most TCR beta V segments showed up in productive rearrangements about 90% or about 30% of the time in an earlier analysis of several hundred of the donors. When HLA alleles, especially DR and DQ, strongly co-occurred, TCR associations were difficult to assign to individual alleles. A later analysis associated roughly 17,000 TCR beta sequences with specific HLA alleles at a false discovery rate of 0.05. A later analysis found that HLA-associated TCR beta chains were more clonally expanded and had lower generation probabilities than equally common non-associated chains. A further reported finding was that TCR beta sequences accurately predicted the HLA-A and HLA-B alleles for most subjects in the first cohort. The sequencing pipeline was judged likely to have produced a cluster of highly shared sequence variants as a technical artifact. Because counts were too low, seventeen rarely observed V segments, including chromosome 9 orphons, were left out of the earlier analysis of some 640 of the donors. The authors suggested that the approach could potentially be extended to other disease states and immunological phenotypes. Most TCR sequences were observed very rarely across donors, whereas some public TCRs were present in many individuals. Some IMGT-functional V segments, including TRBV6-2 and TRBV6-3, could not be distinguished by the 87-base-pair reads and were therefore excluded. Three of the identified cytomegalovirus-associated TCR beta chains were confirmed in vitro to be specific for cytomegalovirus antigens. According to a later analysis, parvovirus B19, influenza, CMV and Epstein-Barr virus appeared linked to several top co-occurrence clusters. In a later analysis, the rate of TCR association differed among HLA loci, with DRB1 alleles having the most associated TCRs and HLA-C alleles having the fewest. The study gave a list of more than 150 TCR beta chains associated with cytomegalovirus. In both the original and validation cohorts, the classifier was reported to diagnose cytomegalovirus status with high specificity and sensitivity. Because HLA typing was missing for some donors at each locus, association tests included only the typed subset. This cohort had only TCR beta chains sequenced, and the lack of alpha or paired-chain data limited which features could be detected. A later genetic analysis reported fewer N-insertions in productive TCRs among donors in an Asian-associated ancestry cluster than the approximately 700-donor mean. According to a later analysis, most CMV-associated TCR beta chains appeared to be HLA-restricted, and the HLA associations seemed to be driven largely by CMV exposure. Immune exposure information for the cohort was limited to CMV serostatus.

The cohort consisted of 666 healthy bone marrow donors. At the time of sampling, every cohort member was nominally healthy, though immune exposures that went unrecorded were likely present. CMV serostatus was positive for more than 250 and negative for about 55% of the roughly 670 cohort members, and was not recorded for this donor. Each donor provided a peripheral blood sample, and peripheral blood mononuclear cells were used for TCR beta sequencing. The Qiagen DNeasy Blood Extraction Kit was used to extract genomic DNA from the blood cell samples. CDR1 and CDR2, per the germline V gene, are SQVTM and ANQGSEA. V gives up 8 bases and J gives up 1 base, and the segment between their germline ends measures 15 bases. The cysteine opens and the phenylalanine closes a CDR3 of 15 amino acids. Just the 45-base CDR3 DNA is kept, in frame starting at base 1. To prepare the library, the immunoSEQ multiplex PCR assay was applied. For the multiplex PCR, a mixture combining 60 forward primers for TCR Vbeta segments and 13 reverse primers for TCR Jbeta segments was used. Amplification of the CDR3 region of rearranged TCR beta genes was performed with a multiplex PCR assay on genomic DNA. On the Illumina HiSeq System, the amplified TCR beta libraries were sequenced as 87-base-pair reads. Concerning the study's data processing: In a later analysis, some 80 million unique TCR beta chains were counted across the roughly 610 repertoires, and around 11 million of these chains were shared by at least two donors. Raw reads were error-corrected and collapsed into unique sequences by a nearest-neighbor algorithm in which closely related sequences were merged to remove PCR and sequencing errors. CDR3 sequences were aligned to IMGT reference sequences to assign V, D and J gene segments. For a sequence to be retained, a match of at least six nucleotides was required to both a V gene segment and a J gene segment. A rearrangement was called productive if the CDR3 had no stop codons and remained in frame with V and J, and every other rearrangement was called non-productive. Following IMGT convention, CDR3 was defined as the stretch from the second conserved V-encoded cysteine to the conserved J-encoded phenylalanine. In an earlier analysis of around 640 of the donors, sequences lacking an unambiguous match to a single V gene segment were excluded. An earlier analysis of fewer than 750 of the donors called V segments functional above 56.7% productive rearrangements and segregating when the between-donor standard deviation exceeded 5%. A statistical classification framework was developed to diagnose cytomegalovirus status using the catalog of TCR beta chain sequences. A later analysis assigned V and J genes by comparing TCR nucleotide sequences with IMGT/GENE-DB human TR gene sequences. A later analysis assigned CDR3 sequences and most-parsimonious VDJ recombination scenarios with the TCRdist pipeline. A later analysis defined each TCR beta chain by its CDR3 amino acid sequence plus V-gene family, and excluded reads lacking a unique V-gene family. In a later analysis, around 600 highly shared, low-generation-probability nucleotide sequences were removed to address suspected cross-contamination and a sequencing artifact. For each public chain, a later analysis derived a clonal expansion index from normalized ranks of inferred template counts within each repertoire. A later analysis computed generation probabilities with a VDJ recombination model fitted to out-of-frame rearrangements, and checked the results against IGoR. Hypergeometric tests were used in a later analysis to score TCR-TCR, TCR-HLA and TCR-CMV co-occurrence, with a repertoire-size bias correction applied to the TCR pairs. In a later analysis, false discovery rates were estimated by permuting HLA or CMV assignments 20 times. In a later analysis, co-occurring TCRs were grouped using DBSCAN, and TCRdist sequence similarity was added for clustering within HLA-allele-positive subsets. Repertoires with fewer than 30,000 or more than 120,000 public chains, plus five repertoires with anomalous nucleotide sharing, were excluded from co-occurrence clustering. TCRdb limited this immuneACCESS table to in-frame rearrangements with V and J called. A share of clones is missing; checked studies link under half to unresolved V genes, and the rest is unexplained. That table furnishes V, J and clone size, whereas the DNA furnished D and trimming. The sample data list about 43,000 clones, and roughly 60% of these were observed just once. The ten largest clonotypes hold about 8.5% of the sample.

In this chain, TRBV29-1 is recombined with TRBJ1-6; TRBD1 is a possible D gene, resting on 5 matching bases. Sequencing was performed on PBMCs. This TCR came from a human donor in good health. The CDR3 corresponds to CSICGGASYNSPLHF. In nucleotides, the sequence is TGCAGCATATGCGGGGGAGCATCCTATAATTCACCCCTCCACTTT.